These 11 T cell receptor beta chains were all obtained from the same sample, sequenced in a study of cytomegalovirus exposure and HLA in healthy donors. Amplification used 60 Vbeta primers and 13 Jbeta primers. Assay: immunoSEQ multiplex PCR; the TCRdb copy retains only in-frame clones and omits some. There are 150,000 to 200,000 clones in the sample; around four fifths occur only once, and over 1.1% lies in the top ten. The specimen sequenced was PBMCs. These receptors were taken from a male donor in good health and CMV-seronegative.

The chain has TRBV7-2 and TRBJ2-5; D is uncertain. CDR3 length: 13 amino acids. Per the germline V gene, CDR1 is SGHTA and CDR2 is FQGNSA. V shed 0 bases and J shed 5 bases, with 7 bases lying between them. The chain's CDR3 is CASSLAQAETQYF. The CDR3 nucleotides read TGTGCCAGCAGCTTAGCACAAGCGGAGACCCAGTACTTC.

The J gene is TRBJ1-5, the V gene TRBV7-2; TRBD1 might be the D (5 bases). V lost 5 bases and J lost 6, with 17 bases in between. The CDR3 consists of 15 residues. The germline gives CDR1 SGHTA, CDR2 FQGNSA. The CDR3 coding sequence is TGTGCCAGCAGCCCAGGTCGCAGGGAAGGTCAGCCCCAGCATTTT. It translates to CASSPGRREGQPQHF.

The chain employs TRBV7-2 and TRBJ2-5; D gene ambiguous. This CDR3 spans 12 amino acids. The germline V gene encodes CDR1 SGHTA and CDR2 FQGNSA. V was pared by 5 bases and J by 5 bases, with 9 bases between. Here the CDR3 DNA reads TGTGCCAGCAGCGCAAACTCTGAGACCCAGTACTTC. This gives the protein CASSANSETQYF.

The CDR3 spells CASSLEASGVETQYF. In DNA, the CDR3 is TGTGCCAGCAGCTTAGAAGCTAGCGGGGTAGAGACCCAGTACTTC. The chain is built from TRBV7-6 and TRBJ2-5; 9 bases line up with TRBD2. Unmatched junction bases numbered 4, after V lost 1 base and J lost 4 bases. CDR1 is SGHVS, CDR2 FNYEAQ, per germline. The CDR3 has 15 amino acids.

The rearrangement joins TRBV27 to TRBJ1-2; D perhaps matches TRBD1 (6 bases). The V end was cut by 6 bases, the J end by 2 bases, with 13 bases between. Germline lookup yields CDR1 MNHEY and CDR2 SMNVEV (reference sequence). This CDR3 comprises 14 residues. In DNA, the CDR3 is TGTGCCAGCAGGAAAACTGGACAGAACTATGGCTACACCTTC. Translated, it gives CASRKTGQNYGYTF.

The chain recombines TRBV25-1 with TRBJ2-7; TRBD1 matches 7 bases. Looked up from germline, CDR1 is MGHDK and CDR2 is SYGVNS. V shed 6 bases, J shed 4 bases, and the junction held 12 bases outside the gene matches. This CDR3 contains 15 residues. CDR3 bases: TGTGCCAGCAGCCCCCCGAGGCAGGGGGAGTACGAGCAGTACTTC. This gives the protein CASSPPRQGEYEQYF.

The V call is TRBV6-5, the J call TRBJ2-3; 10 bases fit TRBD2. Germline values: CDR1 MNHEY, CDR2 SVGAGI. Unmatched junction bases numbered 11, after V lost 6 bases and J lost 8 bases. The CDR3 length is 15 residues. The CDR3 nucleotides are TGTGCCAGCAGCTCCGGGCTAGCGGGAGTGCGTACGCAGTATTTT. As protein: CASSSGLAGVRTQYF.

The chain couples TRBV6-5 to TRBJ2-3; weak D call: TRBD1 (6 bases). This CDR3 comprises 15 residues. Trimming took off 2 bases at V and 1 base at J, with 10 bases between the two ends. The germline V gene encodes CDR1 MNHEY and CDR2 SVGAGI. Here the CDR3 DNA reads TGTGCCAGCAGTTACCTGGCAGGGGGCACAGATACGCAGTATTTT. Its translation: CASSYLAGGTDTQYF.

The CDR3, as DNA: TGTGCCTGGAGTGTGCGGGGGGCCGATACGCAGTATTTT. Amino acid sequence: CAWSVRGADTQYF. The V and J genes are TRBV30 and TRBJ2-3; 8 nucleotides agree with TRBD2. CDR1 is GTSNPN and CDR2 is SVGIG in the germline V gene (reference sequence). The CDR3 is made up of 13 amino acids. J was trimmed by 6 bases and V by 0 bases; bases with no gene match: 2.

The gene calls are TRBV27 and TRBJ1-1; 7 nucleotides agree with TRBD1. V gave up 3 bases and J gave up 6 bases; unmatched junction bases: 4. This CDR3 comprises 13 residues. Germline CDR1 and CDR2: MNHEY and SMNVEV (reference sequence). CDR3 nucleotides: TGTGCCAGCAGTTTGCTGGGACAGCCTGAAGCTTTCTTT. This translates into CASSLLGQPEAFF.

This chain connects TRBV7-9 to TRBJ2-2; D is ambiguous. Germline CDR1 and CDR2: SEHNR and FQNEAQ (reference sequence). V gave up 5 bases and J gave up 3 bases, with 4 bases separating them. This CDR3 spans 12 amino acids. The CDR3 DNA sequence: TGTGCCAGCAGCCTCGACACCGGGGAGCTGTTTTTT. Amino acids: CASSLDTGELFF.